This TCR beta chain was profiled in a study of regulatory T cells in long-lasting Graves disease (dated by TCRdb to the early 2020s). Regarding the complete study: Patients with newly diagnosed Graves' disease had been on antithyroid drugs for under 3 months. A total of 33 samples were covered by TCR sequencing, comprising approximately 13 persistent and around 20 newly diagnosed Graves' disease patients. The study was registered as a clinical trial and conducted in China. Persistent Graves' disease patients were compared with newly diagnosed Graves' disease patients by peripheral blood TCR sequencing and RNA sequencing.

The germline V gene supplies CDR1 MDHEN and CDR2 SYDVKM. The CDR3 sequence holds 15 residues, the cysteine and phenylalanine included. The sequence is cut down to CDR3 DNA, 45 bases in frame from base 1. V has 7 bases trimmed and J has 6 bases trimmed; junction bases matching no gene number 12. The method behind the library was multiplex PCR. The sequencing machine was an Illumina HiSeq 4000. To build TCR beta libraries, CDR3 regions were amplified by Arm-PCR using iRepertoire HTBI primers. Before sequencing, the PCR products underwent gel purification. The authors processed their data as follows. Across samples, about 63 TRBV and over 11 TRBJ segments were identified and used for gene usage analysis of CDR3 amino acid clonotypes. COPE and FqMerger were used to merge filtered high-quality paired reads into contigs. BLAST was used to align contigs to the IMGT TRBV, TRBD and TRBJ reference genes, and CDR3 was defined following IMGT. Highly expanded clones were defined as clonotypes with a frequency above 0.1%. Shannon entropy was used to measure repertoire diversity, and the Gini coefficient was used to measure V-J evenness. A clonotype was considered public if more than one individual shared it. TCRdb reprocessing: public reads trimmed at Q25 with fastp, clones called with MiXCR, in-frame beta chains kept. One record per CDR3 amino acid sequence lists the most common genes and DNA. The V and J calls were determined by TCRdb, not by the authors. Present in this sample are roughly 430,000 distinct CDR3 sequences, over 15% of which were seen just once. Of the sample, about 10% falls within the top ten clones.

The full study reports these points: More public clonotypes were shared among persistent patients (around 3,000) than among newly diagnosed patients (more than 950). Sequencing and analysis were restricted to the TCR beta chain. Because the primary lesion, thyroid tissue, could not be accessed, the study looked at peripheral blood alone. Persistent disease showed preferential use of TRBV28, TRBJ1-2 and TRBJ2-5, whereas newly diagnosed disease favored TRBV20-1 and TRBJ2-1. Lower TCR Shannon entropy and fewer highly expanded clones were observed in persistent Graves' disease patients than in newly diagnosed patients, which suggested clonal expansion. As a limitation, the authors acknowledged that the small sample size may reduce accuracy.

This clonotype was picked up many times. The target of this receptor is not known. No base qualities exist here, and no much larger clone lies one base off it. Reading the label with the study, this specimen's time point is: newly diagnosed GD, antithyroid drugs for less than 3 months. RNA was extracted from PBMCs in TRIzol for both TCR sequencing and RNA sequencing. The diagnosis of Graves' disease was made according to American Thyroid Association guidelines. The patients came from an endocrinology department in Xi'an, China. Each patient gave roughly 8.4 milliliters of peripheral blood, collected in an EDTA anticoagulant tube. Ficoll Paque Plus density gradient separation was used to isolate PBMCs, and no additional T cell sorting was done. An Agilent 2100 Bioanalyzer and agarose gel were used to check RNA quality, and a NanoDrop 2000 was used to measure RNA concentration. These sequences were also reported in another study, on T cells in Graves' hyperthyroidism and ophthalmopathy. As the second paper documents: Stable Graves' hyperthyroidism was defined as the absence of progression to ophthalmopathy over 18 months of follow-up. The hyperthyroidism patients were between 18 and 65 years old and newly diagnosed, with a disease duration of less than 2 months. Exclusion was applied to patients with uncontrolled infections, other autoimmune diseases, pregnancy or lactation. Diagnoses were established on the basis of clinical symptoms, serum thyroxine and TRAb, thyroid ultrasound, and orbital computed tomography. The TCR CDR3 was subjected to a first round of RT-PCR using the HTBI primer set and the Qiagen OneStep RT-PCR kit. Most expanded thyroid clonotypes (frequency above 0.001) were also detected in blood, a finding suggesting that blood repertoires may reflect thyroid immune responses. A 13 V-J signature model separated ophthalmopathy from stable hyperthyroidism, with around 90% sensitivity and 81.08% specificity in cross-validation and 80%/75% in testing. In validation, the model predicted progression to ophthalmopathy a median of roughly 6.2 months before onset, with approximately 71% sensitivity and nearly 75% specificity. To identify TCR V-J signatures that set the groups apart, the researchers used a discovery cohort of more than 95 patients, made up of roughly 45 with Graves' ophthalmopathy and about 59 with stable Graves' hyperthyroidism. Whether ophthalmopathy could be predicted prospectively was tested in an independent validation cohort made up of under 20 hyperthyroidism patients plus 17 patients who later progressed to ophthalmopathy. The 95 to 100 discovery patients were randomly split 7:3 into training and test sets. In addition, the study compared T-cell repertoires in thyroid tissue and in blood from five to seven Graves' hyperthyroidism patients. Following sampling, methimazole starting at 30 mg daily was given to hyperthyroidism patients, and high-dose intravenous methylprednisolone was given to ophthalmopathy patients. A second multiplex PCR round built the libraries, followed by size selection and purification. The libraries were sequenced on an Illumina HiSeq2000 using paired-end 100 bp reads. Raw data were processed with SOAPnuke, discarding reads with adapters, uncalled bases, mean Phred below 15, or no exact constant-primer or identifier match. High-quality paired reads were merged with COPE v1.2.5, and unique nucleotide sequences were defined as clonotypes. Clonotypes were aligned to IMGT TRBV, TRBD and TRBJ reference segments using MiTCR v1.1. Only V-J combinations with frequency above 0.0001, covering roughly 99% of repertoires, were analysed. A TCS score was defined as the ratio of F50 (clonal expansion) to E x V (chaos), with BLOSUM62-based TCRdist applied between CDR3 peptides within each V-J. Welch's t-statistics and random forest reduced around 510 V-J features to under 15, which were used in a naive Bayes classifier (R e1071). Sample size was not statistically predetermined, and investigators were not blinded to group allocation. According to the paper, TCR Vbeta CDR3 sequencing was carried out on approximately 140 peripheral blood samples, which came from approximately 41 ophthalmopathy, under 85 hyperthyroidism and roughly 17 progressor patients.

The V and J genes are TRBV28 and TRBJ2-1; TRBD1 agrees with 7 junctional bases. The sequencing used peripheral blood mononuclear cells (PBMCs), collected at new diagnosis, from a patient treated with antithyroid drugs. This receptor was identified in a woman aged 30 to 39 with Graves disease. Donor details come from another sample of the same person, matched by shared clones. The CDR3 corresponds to CASMFTDRRVNEQFF. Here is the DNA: TGTGCCAGCATGTTTACGGACAGGAGAGTCAATGAGCAGTTCTTC.